This T cell receptor beta chain was captured in a study of T cells after somatic rescue of genetic block. Produced via immunoSEQ multiplex PCR; TCRdb's table is partial and in-frame only. The sample holds 45,000 to 55,000 clones, 90% to 97% seen once. The CDR3 consists of 15 residues. V shed 10 bases, J shed 2 bases, and the junction held 10 bases outside the gene matches. CDR1 and CDR2 from the germline V gene are SEHNR and FQNEAQ (reference sequence). The sequence was obtained from a child younger than two. Sequencing was performed on peripheral blood mononuclear cells (PBMCs). The V call is TRBV7-9, the J call TRBJ2-1, with 8 bases identical to TRBD2. The CDR3 DNA reads as TGTGCCACCCGGGTGGCGGGAGGTACCTACAATGAGCAGTTCTTC. Encoded protein: CATRVAGGTYNEQFF.